The 15 T cell receptor beta chains presented below share a single source sample, sequenced in a study of blood T cell repertoires in COVID-19. Profiling relied on immunoSEQ multiplex PCR, and the TCRdb table lists in-frame clones only, not all of them. The table lists approximately 220,000 clones, approximately 81% of them singletons. The specimen was PBMCs or T cells enriched from blood (not recorded which). Source of these receptors: a man aged 35 to 55 who had recovered from COVID-19.

V gene TRBV11-2 combines with J gene TRBJ1-3; 8 bases are shared with TRBD1. Germline V gene sequence: CDR1 SGHAT, CDR2 FQNNGV. CDR3 length: 15 residues. V lost 5 bases, J lost 0 bases, and 3 bases stayed unmatched. CDR3 bases: TGTGCCAGCAGCGTACAGGGGGGCTCTGGAAACACCATATATTTT. This sequence encodes CASSVQGGSGNTIYF.

In this sample, this clone turned up a few times. V is TRBV27 and J is TRBJ2-3, with 12 positions matching TRBD2. Germline CDR1 is MNHEY and CDR2 is SMNVEV (reference sequence). CDR3 size: 16 residues. The ends lost 2 bases at V and 4 bases at J; junction bases unmatched: 4. The CDR3 DNA reads as TGTGCCAGCAGTTTACTAGCGGGAGGGTCCGCAGATACGCAGTATTTT. This translates into CASSLLAGGSADTQYF.

The DNA of the CDR3 is TGTGCCAGCAGCTACAGGGGGCTCTCCTACGAGCAGTACTTC. Protein product: CASSYRGLSYEQYF. V is TRBV7-2 and J is TRBJ2-7, with 9 bases aligning to TRBD1. The CDR3 runs 14 residues. The V gene's germline CDR1 is SGHTA and CDR2 FQGNSA. The V segment lost 4 bases and the J segment 0 bases; nucleotides outside the gene matches: 1.

V gene TRBV6-6 combines with J gene TRBJ2-7, with TRBD2 matching over 8 bases. Germline assignment: CDR1 MNHNY and CDR2 SVGAGI (reference sequence). The CDR3 runs 14 residues. The junction had 11 bases not matched to a gene; V was cut back by 6 bases and J by 7 bases. The CDR3: CASRSERETREQYF. The DNA for the CDR3 is TGTGCCAGCAGGTCAGAGCGGGAGACAAGGGAGCAGTACTTC.

The V call is TRBV9, the J call TRBJ2-7; 8 bases agree with TRBD2. J lost 2 bases, V lost 5 bases, and 6 bases had no gene match. The germline V gene has CDR1 SGDLS and CDR2 YYNGEE. The CDR3 runs to 14 residues. CDR3 region: CASSRAGLAYEQYF. CDR3 nucleotide sequence: TGTGCCAGCAGTCGAGCGGGACTAGCCTACGAGCAGTACTTC.

In this sample, this clone turned up once. The J gene is TRBJ2-1, the V gene TRBV2, with 16 bases matching TRBD2. Trimming at V came to 8 bases and at J to 9 bases, leaving 10 bases not matched to a gene. Germline CDR1 reads SNHLY; CDR2 reads FYNNEI. The CDR3 covers 16 residues. CDR3: CASGGTSGRALGEQFF. CDR3 bases: TGTGCCAGCGGGGGGACTAGCGGGAGGGCTCTCGGTGAGCAGTTCTTC. Combining the CDR3 with reference TRBV2 and TRBJ2-1 gives the whole variable domain EPEVTQTPSHQVTQMGQEVILRCVPISNHLYFYWYRQILGQKVEFLVSFYNNEISEKSEIFDDQFSVERPDGSNFTLKIRSTKLEDSAMYFCASGGTSGRALGEQFFGPGTRLTVL.

This clone was counted a single time. The DNA for the CDR3 is TGTGCCAGCAGTTCCACAGGGGCAGGCTCTGCAACTAATGAAAAACTGTTTTTT. Protein sequence: CASSSTGAGSATNEKLFF. The chain couples TRBV27 to TRBJ1-4; 7 bases agree with TRBD1. The trim removed 4 bases at V and 0 bases at J, leaving 11 bases unmatched. This CDR3 spans 18 amino acids. Germline values: CDR1 MNHEY, CDR2 SMNVEV (reference sequence).

The chain recombines TRBV30 with TRBJ2-3; D is undetermined. Per the germline V gene, CDR1 is GTSNPN and CDR2 is SVGIG (reference sequence). CDR3 length equals 12 residues. V lost 4 bases, J lost 8 bases, and 13 bases lay in between. The CDR3 reads CAWKRSAVTQYF. The CDR3 DNA sequence: TGTGCCTGGAAGAGGTCTGCGGTTACGCAGTATTTT.

This chain links TRBV2 with TRBJ2-7; the D is unclear. The CDR3 extends over 13 amino acids. V lost 11 bases and J lost 2, with 16 bases in between. The germline CDR1 and CDR2 sequences are SNHLY and FYNNEI. This chain's CDR3 is CASQPGGTYEQYF. The CDR3 nucleotides read TGTGCCTCCCAACCCGGCGGAACCTACGAGCAGTACTTC.

The chain joins TRBV30 to TRBJ2-1, with 11 bases aligning to TRBD2. The germline V gene has CDR1 GTSNPN and CDR2 SVGIG (reference sequence). V dropped 3 bases and J dropped 7; count of bases not matched to a gene: 2. The CDR3 contains 13 residues. The CDR3 nucleotides are TGTGCCTGGAGGCTAGCGGGAGGTAATGAGCAGTTCTTC. Its protein is CAWRLAGGNEQFF.

J is TRBJ2-7 and V is TRBV5-4, with 9 bases that match TRBD2. The CDR3 is made up of 16 amino acids. With V trimmed by 0 bases and J by 6 bases, 10 bases remained unmatched. Germline V lookup: CDR1 SGHNT, CDR2 YYREEE (reference sequence). The CDR3 nucleotides are TGTGCCAGCAGCTTGGAGGGGCTACTAGCGGGCTCCGAGCAGTACTTC. Its translation is CASSLEGLLAGSEQYF.

The chain is built from TRBV2 and TRBJ1-5; D unresolved. Per germline, CDR1 SNHLY and CDR2 FYNNEI. Between the trimmed V and J ends, which lost 4 bases and 2 bases, there was a span of 9 bases. CDR3 length: 14 residues. The CDR3, as DNA: TGTGCCAGCAGTGGTCGCGGGGGCAATCAGCCCCAGCATTTT. Encoded protein: CASSGRGGNQPQHF.

This sequence joins TRBV27 and TRBJ2-7; tentatively, D is TRBD2 (6 bases). This CDR3 spans 12 amino acids. Germline CDR1 reads MNHEY; CDR2 reads SMNVEV (reference sequence). The V and J ends lost 3 bases and 5 bases respectively, with 8 bases between them. This CDR3 reads CASSFGGNEQYF. In DNA, the CDR3 is TGTGCCAGCAGTTTTGGGGGGAACGAGCAGTACTTC.

The chain uses TRBV12-5 and TRBJ1-5; tentative D call: TRBD1 (6 bases). CDR1 LGHNT and CDR2 FRNRAP come from the germline V gene. CDR3 size: 17 residues. With 4 bases removed from V and 2 bases from J, the gap between germline ends came to 18 bases. Here the CDR3 reads CASGSTGTLRGNQPQHF. CDR3 nucleotides: TGTGCTAGTGGTTCTACAGGGACCTTGAGAGGCAATCAGCCCCAGCATTTT.

V gene TRBV5-6 combines with J gene TRBJ1-1, with a possible D match to TRBD1 (5 bases). The CDR3 covers 15 residues. The V and J ends lost 1 base and 0 bases respectively, with 10 bases between them. CDR1 is SGHDT, CDR2 YYEEEE, per germline. The DNA of the CDR3 is TGTGCCAGCAGCTTGATAGACAGCCTGAACACTGAAGCTTTCTTT. This codes for CASSLIDSLNTEAFF.